The 24 T cell receptor beta chains reported below all come from one sample, sequenced in a study of T-cell reconstitution after alpha-beta-depleted transplantation in children. The TCRbeta library incorporated unique molecular identifiers. A single record per CDR3 protein comes from TCRdb applying MiXCR to the PCR reads. The data show 200,000 to 250,000 distinct CDR3 sequences, approximately 9% seen once. The sequences come from PBMCs from the stem cell graft donor, collected from the stem cell graft. These receptors all stem from a human donor who donated a stem cell graft to a child with acute lymphoblastic leukemia.

This clonotype has just a few counts. The chain combines TRBV5-4 with TRBJ2-3, with D perhaps matching TRBD2 (6 bases). Germline V gene sequence: CDR1 SGHNT, CDR2 YYREEE (reference sequence). The CDR3 is 16 amino acids. Trimming left V 2 bases short and J 3 bases short, with 16 bases between. The CDR3 is CASSLGDGAGTDTQYF. DNA of the CDR3: TGTGCCAGCAGCTTAGGGGACGGGGCGGGAACAGATACGCAGTATTTT.

This clonotype was observed at least ten times. V usage is TRBV20-1 and J usage is TRBJ2-1, with 9 positions matching TRBD2. CDR3 length: 16 residues. The J segment lost 4 bases and the V segment lost 6 bases, leaving 13 bases of the junction unmatched. Per the germline V gene, CDR1 is DFQATT and CDR2 is SNEGSKA (reference sequence). In DNA, the CDR3 is TGCAGTGCGCCCCCCTTTAGCGGGGGAGATTACAATGAGCAGTTCTTC. Protein sequence: CSAPPFSGGDYNEQFF.

This clonotype was detected many times. This rearrangement joins TRBV19 to TRBJ2-5; D gene uncertain. The V gene's germline CDR1 is LNHDA and CDR2 SQIVND (reference sequence). This CDR3 comprises 13 residues. V lost 3 bases and J 0 bases, leaving 5 bases between the germline ends. The CDR3 sequence: CASSILDQETQYF. The CDR3 DNA reads as TGTGCCAGTAGTATTCTGGACCAAGAGACCCAGTACTTC.

The gene calls are TRBV9 and TRBJ2-1; 10 nucleotides align to TRBD2. The CDR3 sequence is 15 residues long. After removal of 4 bases from V and 3 bases from J, the junction contained 4 bases not matched to a gene. In germline, CDR1 is SGDLS, CDR2 YYNGEE. The CDR3 nucleotides read TGTGCCAGCAGCCCCCAGCGGGGGGGCTACAATGAGCAGTTCTTC. This translates into CASSPQRGGYNEQFF.

This clonotype has only a few counts. V and J are TRBV12-3 or TRBV12-4 and TRBJ1-2, with 8 bases aligning to TRBD1. V dropped 7 bases and J dropped 4; count of bases not matched to a gene: 8. The CDR3 has 14 amino acids. For the CDR3, the DNA is TGTGCCAGCACCTCCCTCGGACAGGGCTATGGCTACACCTTC. It specifies CASTSLGQGYGYTF.

This clonotype has ten or more counts. The J gene is TRBJ1-2, the V gene TRBV2, with a possible D match to TRBD1 (6 bases). V lost 5 bases to trimming and J lost 7 bases, with 8 bases between them. CDR1 is SNHLY and CDR2 is FYNNEI in the germline V gene. The CDR3 contains 11 residues. The CDR3 sequence: CASSWDTGYTF. CDR3 in DNA: TGTGCCAGCAGTTGGGACACTGGCTACACCTTC.

J is TRBJ1-4 and V is TRBV12-3 or TRBV12-4, with D possibly matching TRBD1 (6 bases). The V gene lost 0 bases and the J gene lost 8 bases, with 13 bases spanning the gap. This CDR3 spans 15 amino acids. This chain's CDR3 is CASSLAGRGGEKLFF. DNA of the CDR3: TGTGCCAGCAGTTTAGCGGGCAGGGGAGGGGAAAAACTGTTTTTT.

V gene TRBV27 combines with J gene TRBJ2-2; 8 bases match TRBD1. Germline assignment: CDR1 MNHEY and CDR2 SMNVEV (reference sequence). This CDR3 has 14 residues. V shed 6 bases and J 4 bases; nucleotides not matched to a gene: 4. This CDR3 is CASRWTGLTGELFF. The CDR3 coding sequence is TGTGCCAGCAGGTGGACAGGGCTCACCGGGGAGCTGTTTTTT.

The rearrangement joins TRBV18 to TRBJ2-5; the match to TRBD1 covers 12 bases. CDR1 and CDR2 (germline): KGHSH, LQKENI. The CDR3 has 17 amino acids. J lost 5 bases, V lost 5 bases, and 12 bases had no gene match. In DNA, the CDR3 is TGTGCCAGCTCAGTAAGAGCCGGGACAGGGGGCGAGGAGACCCAGTACTTC. It specifies CASSVRAGTGGEETQYF.

This clonotype was detected many times. J is TRBJ2-2 and V is TRBV5-6; 7 bases map to TRBD1. Trimming cost V 1 base and J 6 bases; bases outside gene matches: 3. Looked up from germline, CDR1 is SGHDT and CDR2 is YYEEEE. The CDR3 length is 14 residues. CDR3 DNA: TGTGCCAGCAGCTTGCCCCAGGGGGCCGGGGAGCTGTTTTTT. Its protein is CASSLPQGAGELFF. The whole variable domain, filled in from reference TRBV5-6 and TRBJ2-2, reads DAGVTQSPTHLIKTRGQQVTLRCSPKSGHDTVSWYQQALGQGPQFIFQYYEEEERQRGNFPDRFSGHQFPNYSSELNVNALLLGDSALYLCASSLPQGAGELFFGEGSRLTVL.

The table lists this clonotype with a few counts. The rearrangement uses TRBV24-1 and TRBJ2-1; 7 bases are a match to TRBD2. Germline CDR1 reads KGHDR; CDR2 reads SFDVKD. This CDR3 comprises 18 residues. V shed 7 bases and J 4 bases; nucleotides not matched to a gene: 18. CDR3 protein: CATSGLVGGGALYNEQFF. The CDR3 DNA is TGTGCCACCAGCGGTCTGGTGGGCGGGGGTGCCTTATACAATGAGCAGTTCTTC.

This chain connects TRBV12-3 or TRBV12-4 to TRBJ1-1, with 11 positions matching TRBD1. The trim removed 1 base at V and 4 bases at J, leaving 5 bases unmatched. The CDR3 covers 16 residues. The CDR3 DNA reads as TGTGCCAGCAGTTTAGATCCAGGACAGGGGGCCACTGAAGCTTTCTTT. It specifies CASSLDPGQGATEAFF.

This chain uses TRBV5-1 with TRBJ2-6; perhaps TRBD1 as D (7 bases). Germline loops: CDR1 SGHRS, CDR2 YFSETQ. V was clipped by 3 bases and J by 0 bases, with 16 bases between them. This CDR3 is 18 amino acids long. CDR3 coding DNA: TGCGCCAGCAGCTCCGGAGGGGGCGCCGGCTCTGGGGCCAACGTCCTGACTTTC. Residues: CASSSGGGAGSGANVLTF.

There are a few counts of this clonotype. Here the CDR3 DNA reads TGTGCCAGCAGTTACGGGGTAGCGGGGGGGCCTATGGATGAGCAGTTCTTC. It specifies CASSYGVAGGPMDEQFF. The chain uses TRBV6-5 and TRBJ2-1, with 11 bases aligning to TRBD2. This CDR3 comprises 17 residues. Germline loops: CDR1 MNHEY, CDR2 SVGAGI. V shed 2 bases, J shed 8 bases, and the junction held 11 bases outside the gene matches.

This clonotype was counted many times. This rearrangement joins TRBV27 to TRBJ1-1; D is unclear. CDR1 is MNHEY, CDR2 SMNVEV, per germline (reference sequence). This CDR3 is built from 14 residues. V gave up 1 base and J gave up 1 base, with 7 bases separating them. The CDR3 loop reads CASSLLSPNTEAFF. In DNA form, the CDR3 reads TGTGCCAGCAGTTTATTGTCCCCGAACACTGAAGCTTTCTTT.

Points on this clonotype: This likely comes from a read error, as the CDR3 has no conserved phenylalanine or tryptophan at its end. The rearrangement uses TRBV12-3 or TRBV12-4 and TRBJ2-1, with D perhaps being TRBD1 or TRBD2 (5 bases each). Trimming removed 6 bases at V and 5 bases at J, with 20 bases between. This CDR3 contains 16 residues. In nucleotides, the CDR3 is TGTGCCAGCAGCCGCCTCGGGACCCCGCGTCACAATGAGCAGTTCTGC. Its protein is CASSRLGTPRHNEQFC.

V usage is TRBV10-3 and J usage is TRBJ2-1; 13 positions agree with TRBD2. The CDR3 length is 17 residues. In germline, CDR1 is ENHRY, CDR2 SYGVKD. With 7 bases clipped from V and 5 bases from J, the junction kept 11 bases outside the gene matches. The CDR3 sequence is CAIIGLAGDIQNNEQFF. CDR3 bases: TGTGCCATCATCGGACTAGCGGGAGACATCCAAAACAATGAGCAGTTCTTC.

This clonotype was seen a handful of times. In DNA, the CDR3 is TGTGCCAGCAGCTTTCTGTACACCGGGGAGCTGTTTTTT. It encodes CASSFLYTGELFF. The J gene is TRBJ2-2, the V gene TRBV7-2; D gene unclear. The CDR3 contains 13 residues. The germline V gene encodes CDR1 SGHTA and CDR2 FQGNSA. With 3 bases removed from V and 3 bases from J, the gap between germline ends came to 5 bases.

This clonotype was found a few times. The chain links TRBV18 to TRBJ2-3; D gene unclear. The V and J ends lost 6 bases and 6 bases respectively, with 4 bases between them. This CDR3 has 10 amino acids. CDR1 and CDR2 from the germline V gene are KGHSH and LQKENI. The CDR3 region has the DNA TGTGCCAGCTCGCATGATACGCAGTATTTT. Protein sequence: CASSHDTQYF.

This clonotype was detected many times. The genes are TRBV29-1 and TRBJ2-1, with 12 bases aligning to TRBD1. The germline V gene has CDR1 SQVTM and CDR2 ANQGSEA. The CDR3 runs to 13 residues. After removal of 6 bases from V and 4 bases from J, the junction contained 1 base not matched to a gene. DNA for the CDR3: TGCAGCGTGGGACAGGGGGCGTACAATGAGCAGTTCTTC. This sequence encodes CSVGQGAYNEQFF.

V and J are TRBV19 and TRBJ2-1; 11 bases are a match to TRBD2. Germline lookup yields CDR1 LNHDA and CDR2 SQIVND (reference sequence). V shed 7 bases, J shed 0 bases, and the junction held 11 bases outside the gene matches. CDR3 length: 18 residues. Here the CDR3 reads CASTIHSGGESSYNEQFF. CDR3 coding DNA: TGTGCCAGTACCATACATAGCGGGGGGGAGAGCTCCTACAATGAGCAGTTCTTC.

This clonotype was observed at least ten times. The chain combines TRBV5-1 with TRBJ2-1; D perhaps matches TRBD2 (6 bases). The germline V gene has CDR1 SGHRS and CDR2 YFSETQ. The CDR3 length is 14 residues. With 6 bases removed from V and 0 bases from J, the gap between germline ends came to 10 bases. In nucleotides, the CDR3 is TGCGCCAGCACCGCGGGGTACTCCTACAATGAGCAGTTCTTC. Protein sequence: CASTAGYSYNEQFF.

This clonotype was seen a handful of times. V usage is TRBV6-5 and J usage is TRBJ2-1; no definite D call. The germline gives CDR1 MNHEY, CDR2 SVGAGI. The V gene lost 0 bases and the J gene lost 4 bases, with 10 bases spanning the gap. The CDR3 length is 15 residues. The CDR3 region has the DNA TGTGCCAGCAGTTACTCTTTCGGTTCATACAATGAGCAGTTCTTC. Translated, it gives CASSYSFGSYNEQFF.

The gene calls are TRBV27 and TRBJ1-1; D is unclear. The V end was cut by 4 bases, the J end by 1 base, with 7 bases between. The germline CDR1 and CDR2 sequences are MNHEY and SMNVEV (reference sequence). CDR3 length: 13 residues. The CDR3: CASSSKQNTEAFF. The CDR3 DNA follows: TGTGCCAGCAGTTCAAAACAGAACACTGAAGCTTTCTTT.